The clone carrying this TCR beta chain was recorded at least ten times. Its matching antigen is unknown. Template switching added a universal primer binding site, and final cDNA carried unique molecular identifiers. TCRdb passed the 5' RACE reads through MiXCR, listing each CDR3 protein once. Among about 260,000 distinct CDR3 sequences listed, around 7% were seen once. The data stem from a study of identical twins. The study's findings and limits: Findings depended on cross-sectional statistics rather than tracking the same donors. Shared out-of-frame alpha sequences (those common to twins) showed excess low generation probability.

The sample was also reused in another study, on yellow fever vaccine responses in identical twins.

The specimen sequenced was memory (CD45RO+) T cells sorted from blood. The clonotype was recovered from a woman aged 18-35 years in good health.

For the CDR3, the DNA is TGCAGTACTATCCGACAGGGGCTTGGTAATGAGCAGTTCTTC. Translation gives CSTIRQGLGNEQFF. The V call is TRBV20-1, the J call TRBJ2-1, with 8 bases identical to TRBD1. Per the germline V gene, CDR1 is DFQATT and CDR2 is SNEGSKA (reference sequence). The V and J ends lost 8 bases and 7 bases, in that order; junction bases with no gene match: 13. This CDR3 has 14 amino acids.